The source of this T cell receptor (beta chain) is a study of cytomegalovirus exposure and HLA in healthy donors. The J segment lost 4 bases and the V segment lost 0 bases, leaving 11 bases of the junction unmatched. The CDR3 extends over 17 amino acids. Germline assignment: CDR1 SGHTA and CDR2 FQGNSA. The PCR had 60 Vbeta and 13 Jbeta primers. Using immunoSEQ multiplex PCR, the repertoire was profiled, and TCRdb retains in-frame clones only, with some absent. The sample has around 130,000 clones; 75% to 90% are singletons. This clonotype was sampled from a male donor in good health and CMV-seronegative. The chain recombines TRBV7-2 with TRBJ1-2; 7 positions match TRBD1. Input material: PBMCs. CDR3: CASSLATTGNVGYGYTF. DNA for the CDR3: TGTGCCAGCAGCTTAGCCACGACAGGGAATGTTGGCTATGGCTACACCTTC.